Listed here are 23 T cell receptor beta chains from one sample, sequenced in a study of CD8 T cells in ankylosing spondylitis (dated by TCRdb to the late 2010s). The method behind the library was 5' RACE. This sample was sequenced with an Illumina HiSeq 2500. TCRdb itself trimmed the public reads at Q25 with fastp, ran MiXCR and retained productive beta chains. Each record represents a unique CDR3 protein, reported with the most common genes and DNA among its rows. The sample includes just over 300,000 distinct CDR3 sequences, with around 21% observed a single time. The ten top clones hold roughly 4% of the sample. Sequencing input: blood, either unsorted or a sorted T cell fraction (not recorded which). The receptors shown here come from a female donor with ankylosing spondylitis or in good health (not recorded which).

The gene calls are TRBV7-9 and TRBJ1-1, with a tentative D call TRBD1 (6 bases). The CDR3 covers 16 residues. From germline, CDR1 is SEHNR and CDR2 FQNEAQ (reference sequence). The V and J ends lost 5 bases and 0 bases respectively, with 16 bases between them. This chain's CDR3 is CASSPRGGTMNTEAFF. Written as DNA, the CDR3 is TGTGCCAGCAGCCCCCGAGGGGGAACCATGAACACTGAAGCTTTCTTT.

This clonotype was recorded a few times. The CDR3 loop is CSALDRAHEQYF. CDR3 nucleotides: TGCAGTGCTCTGGACAGGGCTCACGAGCAGTACTTC. The chain joins TRBV20-1 to TRBJ2-7, with 8 bases that match TRBD1. Germline trimming cut 5 bases from V and 5 bases from J; bases unmatched to any gene: 5. Germline assignment: CDR1 DFQATT and CDR2 SNEGSKA (reference sequence). CDR3 length equals 12 residues.

This clonotype occurred a few times. The chain combines TRBV24-1 with TRBJ2-1; TRBD2 matches 11 bases. Germline V gene sequence: CDR1 KGHDR, CDR2 SFDVKD. The CDR3 runs 16 residues. V lost 3 bases and J lost 5; bases outside the gene matches: 5. In DNA form, the CDR3 reads TGTGCCACCAGTGATCCCTTAGCGGGAGGGGACAATGAGCAGTTCTTC. It translates to CATSDPLAGGDNEQFF.

This clonotype was observed a handful of times. The genes are TRBV20-1 and TRBJ2-7; TRBD2 aligns across 12 bases. CDR1 DFQATT and CDR2 SNEGSKA come from the germline V gene (reference sequence). CDR3 size: 16 residues. V lost 4 bases to trimming and J lost 4 bases; unmatched junction nucleotides: 11. The CDR3 is CSAKGASGRATYEQYF. CDR3 in DNA: TGCAGTGCTAAGGGGGCTAGCGGGAGGGCCACGTACGAGCAGTACTTC.

The gene calls are TRBV5-1 and TRBJ1-6; 10 nucleotides align to TRBD1. The germline V gene has CDR1 SGHRS and CDR2 YFSETQ. Trimming removed 5 bases from V and 8 bases from J; junction bases left unmatched: 7. The CDR3 is made up of 15 amino acids. This CDR3 is CASRPGQGLHSPLHF. In DNA, the CDR3 is TGCGCCAGCAGACCGGGACAGGGGTTGCATTCACCCCTCCACTTT.

The chain links TRBV5-4 to TRBJ2-3, with D possibly TRBD2 on 6 matching bases. Germline V lookup: CDR1 SGHNT, CDR2 YYREEE (reference sequence). V lost 7 bases, J lost 4 bases, and 16 bases lay in between. The CDR3 contains 14 residues. The CDR3 DNA follows: TGTGCCAGCTGGGCCCGAACGGGAGCAGATACGCAGTATTTT. This translates into CASWARTGADTQYF.

The table lists this clonotype with a few counts. CDR3 protein: CSVRTGGNTEAFF. In DNA, the CDR3 is TGCAGCGTAAGGACAGGGGGGAACACTGAAGCTTTCTTT. This sequence joins TRBV29-1 and TRBJ1-1, with TRBD1 matching 10 bases. From germline, CDR1 is SQVTM and CDR2 ANQGSEA. CDR3 length: 13 amino acids. Trimming cost V 6 bases and J 1 base; bases outside gene matches: 2.

Here the CDR3 DNA reads TGTGCCAGCAGTCCCGGGAGTAGGGATGAGCAGTTCTTC. It yields the protein CASSPGSRDEQFF. This chain connects TRBV12-3 or TRBV12-4 to TRBJ2-1; D perhaps matches TRBD2 (6 bases). V lost 5 bases and J 8 bases, leaving 13 bases between the germline ends. CDR3 size: 13 residues.

In this sample, this clonotype turned up many times. This chain uses TRBV10-3 with TRBJ2-1; D possibly corresponds to TRBD2 (5 bases). V lost 8 bases to trimming and J lost 6 bases, with 14 bases between them. The CDR3 contains 13 residues. In germline, CDR1 is ENHRY, CDR2 SYGVKD. The chain's CDR3 is CAIARGPGNEQFF. CDR3 DNA: TGTGCCATCGCGCGAGGGCCGGGCAATGAGCAGTTCTTC.

The genes are TRBV7-2 and TRBJ2-6; tentatively, D is TRBD1 (6 bases). The CDR3 is made up of 17 amino acids. V lost 5 bases to trimming and J lost 0 bases, with 14 bases between them. Germline V gene lookup returns CDR1 SGHTA and CDR2 FQGNSA. This chain's CDR3 is CASSPTGVLSGANVLTF. In nucleotides, the CDR3 is TGTGCCAGCAGCCCGACAGGAGTTCTCTCTGGGGCCAACGTCCTGACTTTC.

This clonotype was seen more than once but under ten times. The rearrangement links TRBV6-2 or TRBV6-3 to TRBJ1-1; TRBD1 is a possible D gene (5 bases). Looked up from germline, CDR1 is MNHEY and CDR2 is SVGEGT. V lost 4 bases, J lost 4 bases, and 10 bases lay in between. The CDR3 is 13 residues long. The CDR3 coding sequence is TGTGCCAGCAGTTTTCGACAGAGCACTGAAGCTTTCTTT. It is translated as CASSFRQSTEAFF.

Only a few counts were recorded for this clonotype. The gene calls are TRBV20-1 and TRBJ2-5; D might be TRBD2 (6 bases). Trimming took 5 bases from V and 6 from J, leaving 7 bases between them. Germline CDR1 and CDR2: DFQATT and SNEGSKA (reference sequence). The CDR3 consists of 10 residues. The CDR3 coding sequence is TGCAGTGCTGGGGGGAAGACCCAGTACTTC. It yields the protein CSAGGKTQYF.

This clonotype was observed a handful of times. This chain links TRBV7-9 with TRBJ2-3; D ambiguous. This CDR3 is built from 13 residues. V dropped 4 bases and J dropped 3 bases, with 8 bases sitting between them. Germline-derived CDR1 and CDR2 are SEHNR and FQNEAQ (reference sequence). CDR3 region: CASSSTGTDTQYF. CDR3 in DNA: TGTGCCAGCAGCTCTACCGGGACAGATACGCAGTATTTT.

This clonotype was detected only a few times. The gene calls are TRBV20-1 and TRBJ2-5; D tentatively fits TRBD1 or TRBD2 (5 bases each). The ends were cut back, 5 bases at V and 7 bases at J, with 17 bases in the middle. This CDR3 is 13 amino acids long. Germline values: CDR1 DFQATT, CDR2 SNEGSKA (reference sequence). The CDR3 loop is CSASDLDGGTQYF. The DNA of the CDR3 is TGCAGTGCTTCGGACTTAGATGGGGGGACCCAGTACTTC.

This clonotype showed up just a few times. This rearrangement joins TRBV2 to TRBJ2-1, with TRBD2 identical over 9 bases. Germline lookup yields CDR1 SNHLY and CDR2 FYNNEI. The CDR3 runs to 15 residues. V shed 4 bases, J shed 4 bases, and the junction held 5 bases outside the gene matches. The CDR3 sequence is CASSAPSGTYNEQFF. Here the CDR3 DNA reads TGTGCCAGCAGTGCCCCTAGCGGGACTTACAATGAGCAGTTCTTC.

This clonotype was seen more than once but under ten times. J is TRBJ2-2 and V is TRBV28, with D possibly matching TRBD2 (7 bases). This CDR3 is built from 15 residues. The V and J ends lost 6 bases and 7 bases respectively, with 18 bases between them. Germline lookup yields CDR1 MDHEN and CDR2 SYDVKM. DNA for the CDR3: TGTGCCAGCAGCCCCTCCCGGGGGGCGGTCGGGGAGCTGTTTTTT. The encoded protein is CASSPSRGAVGELFF.

For the CDR3, the DNA is TGTGCCAGCAGCTTGTATTCGGGAGCAACAGATACGCAGTATTTT. Its translation: CASSLYSGATDTQYF. The chain combines TRBV5-4 with TRBJ2-3, with D tentatively TRBD2 (6 bases). The CDR3 length is 15 residues. Trimming took 1 base from V and 3 from J, leaving 12 bases between them. Germline V gives CDR1 SGHNT, CDR2 YYREEE (reference sequence). Combining the CDR3 with reference TRBV5-4 and TRBJ2-3 gives the whole variable domain ETGVTQSPTHLIKTRGQQVTLRCSSQSGHNTVSWYQQALGQGPQFIFQYYREEENGRGNFPPRFSGLQFPNYSSELNVNALELDDSALYLCASSLYSGATDTQYFGPGTRLTVL.

This clonotype showed up many times. The chain employs TRBV20-1 and TRBJ2-1; 9 nucleotides agree with TRBD2. The CDR3 extends over 15 amino acids. Trimming took 6 bases from V and 8 from J; bases not matched to a gene: 14. Per germline, CDR1 DFQATT and CDR2 SNEGSKA (reference sequence). The CDR3 nucleotides read TGCAGTGCCCGGGGTGGAGCGGGAGGAGCGGATGAGCAGTTCTTC. It is translated as CSARGGAGGADEQFF.

The genes are TRBV7-2 and TRBJ2-3, with 7 positions matching TRBD2. CDR1 and CDR2 (germline): SGHTA, FQGNSA. The CDR3 totals 16 residues. Trimming took 2 bases from V and 5 from J; bases not matched to a gene: 10. CDR3 region: CASSLLFLGREDTQYF. The CDR3 region has the DNA TGTGCCAGCAGCTTATTGTTCCTAGGGAGGGAAGATACGCAGTATTTT.

The gene calls are TRBV28 and TRBJ1-2; TRBD1 matches 7 bases. With 5 bases clipped from V and 3 bases from J, the junction kept 3 bases outside the gene matches. The CDR3 runs 13 residues. CDR1 is MDHEN, CDR2 SYDVKM, per germline. This CDR3 is CASSDRDDYGYTF. For the CDR3, the DNA is TGTGCCAGCAGTGACAGGGACGACTATGGCTACACCTTC.

In its sample, this clonotype was seen many times. Here the CDR3 DNA reads TGCAGCGTTGTACCCCTGGTTAGCGGGAGGCTTAGCTCCTACAATGAGCAGTTCTTC. Its protein is CSVVPLVSGRLSSYNEQFF. The J gene is TRBJ2-1, the V gene TRBV29-1; 10 nucleotides match TRBD2. CDR3 size: 19 residues. With 4 bases clipped from V and 0 bases from J, the junction kept 15 bases outside the gene matches. The germline CDR1 and CDR2 sequences are SQVTM and ANQGSEA.

In this sample, this clonotype turned up a few times. The J gene is TRBJ2-1, the V gene TRBV20-1, with TRBD2 identical over 12 bases. Germline CDR1 DFQATT, CDR2 SNEGSKA (reference sequence). The CDR3 runs 15 residues. J gave up 4 bases and V 5 bases, and 6 bases lay outside the gene matches. CDR3 amino acids: CSALTSGSLYNEQFF. The CDR3 DNA reads TGCAGTGCTTTGACTAGCGGGAGTCTATACAATGAGCAGTTCTTC.

The V and J genes are TRBV7-8 and TRBJ2-7, with unresolved D. The CDR3 has 11 amino acids. Trimming cost V 3 bases and J 7 bases, with 7 bases left between them. CDR1 SGHVS and CDR2 FQNEAQ come from the germline V gene. The CDR3 here is CASSFGPEQYF. CDR3 bases: TGTGCCAGCAGCTTTGGCCCAGAGCAGTACTTC.